A single sample is the source of the 18 T cell receptor beta chains below, sequenced in a study of T cell responses to AZD1222 COVID-19 vaccine (dated by TCRdb to the early 2020s). The time point label here, explained by the study, means: baseline before first vaccination. This sample's treatment or condition label indicates: meningococcal conjugate vaccine given as trial control. Library preparation was by the immunoSEQ multiplex PCR assay. In TCRdb, the immuneACCESS table is reduced to in-frame sequences with V and J assigned. These tables do not hold every clone; where another copy was compared, an unresolved V gene accounts for under half, and the others remain unexplained. This sample holds 130,000 to 150,000 clones; approximately 78% were observed only once. Approximately 4% of the sample comes from the top ten. Sequencing was performed on peripheral blood, taken on day 0 of MenACWY control vaccination. The receptor set was obtained from an adult in good health.

This clone appeared a few times. The chain is built from TRBV5-8 and TRBJ2-1, with unresolved D. V was cut by 4 bases and J by 0 bases, with 11 bases left in between. CDR1 is SGHTS and CDR2 is YDEGEE in the germline V gene. This CDR3 comprises 15 residues. CDR3 sequence (DNA): TGTGCCAGCAGCCCGCGACGGAGCTCCTACAATGAGCAGTTCTTC. Its translation: CASSPRRSSYNEQFF. The full variable domain, rest sourced from reference TRBV5-8 and TRBJ2-1, is EAGVTQSPTHLIKTRGQQATLRCSPISGHTSVYWYQQALGLGLQFLLWYDEGEERNRGNFPPRFSGRQFPNYSSELNVNALELEDSALYLCASSPRRSSYNEQFFGPGTRLTVL.

For the CDR3, the DNA is TGTGCCACCAGCGAACCGACAGGGGTTAATGAAAAACTGTTTTTT. This translates into CATSEPTGVNEKLFF. The J gene is TRBJ1-4, the V gene TRBV15; 8 bases line up with TRBD1. CDR1 and CDR2 from the germline V gene are LNHNV and YYDKDF (reference sequence). J was trimmed by 4 bases and V by 5 bases; bases with no gene match: 6. The CDR3 is made up of 15 amino acids.

This clone came up a few times. This chain joins TRBV5-1 and TRBJ1-2; D remains unclear. The ends were cut back, 6 bases at V and 8 bases at J, with 14 bases in the middle. This CDR3 has 12 amino acids. Germline V gene lookup returns CDR1 SGHRS and CDR2 YFSETQ. This CDR3 is CASKSTGQGYTF. The CDR3 region has the DNA TGCGCCAGCAAATCGACTGGTCAGGGCTACACCTTC.

The chain uses TRBV7-4 and TRBJ1-1; TRBD1 might be the D (5 bases). In germline, CDR1 is SGHVT, CDR2 SQSDAQ. V was shortened by 1 base and J by 1 base, with 16 bases between the two germline ends. The CDR3 covers 17 residues. DNA for the CDR3: TGTGCCAGCAGCTTAGAAGTATTAGGTGGGGGGAACACTGAAGCTTTCTTT. Translation: CASSLEVLGGGNTEAFF. Together with reference TRBV7-4 and TRBJ1-1, the CDR3 gives the full variable domain: GAGVSQSPRYKVAKRGRDVALRCDSISGHVTLYWYRQTLGQGSEVLTYSQSDAQRDKSGRPSGRFSAERPERSVSTLKIQRTEQGDSAVYLCASSLEVLGGGNTEAFFGQGTRLTVV.

The chain recombines TRBV3-1 (or the pseudogene TRBV3-2) with TRBJ1-3; unclear D gene. V lost 2 bases, J lost 0 bases, and 11 bases lay in between. The germline V gene encodes CDR1 LGHDT and CDR2 YNNKEL (reference sequence). The CDR3 spans 16 residues. CDR3 in amino acids: CASSQSPRGSGNTIYF. The CDR3 DNA reads TGTGCCAGCAGCCAATCCCCGCGGGGCTCTGGAAACACCATATATTTT.

J is TRBJ2-3 and V is TRBV6-1, with 9 bases aligning to TRBD2. The CDR3 consists of 17 residues. Germline V gene sequence: CDR1 MNHNS, CDR2 SASEGT. V lost 2 bases to trimming and J lost 4 bases; unmatched junction nucleotides: 10. The CDR3 nucleotides are TGTGCCAGCAGTGAAAGAGCGGGGGGCCTGGTCGCAGATACGCAGTATTTT. It yields the protein CASSERAGGLVADTQYF.

This sequence joins TRBV5-1 and TRBJ2-1; 9 positions match TRBD2. The CDR3 loop spans 17 amino acids. Germline trimming cut 4 bases from V and 6 bases from J; bases unmatched to any gene: 14. The V gene's germline CDR1 is SGHRS and CDR2 YFSETQ. DNA of the CDR3: TGCGCCAGCAGCCCGACTAGCGGCTTCATAGTGGGCAATGAGCAGTTCTTC. Its protein product is CASSPTSGFIVGNEQFF.

The chain employs TRBV12-3 or TRBV12-4 and TRBJ2-4; TRBD1 is a possible D gene (5 bases). The CDR3 runs to 13 residues. With 3 bases removed from V and 9 bases from J, the gap between germline ends came to 12 bases. The CDR3 spells CASSFSGIGIQYF. The CDR3 bases are TGTGCCAGCAGTTTTTCAGGGATTGGCATTCAGTACTTC.

The chain combines TRBV7-2 with TRBJ1-2; 8 bases fit TRBD1. The CDR3 contains 16 residues. Germline V CDR1 and CDR2: SGHTA, FQGNSA. The V gene end was trimmed by 1 base and the J gene end by 4 bases; junction bases not matched to a gene: 8. The CDR3 loop is CASSLVHRTGSYGYTF. The CDR3 nucleotides read TGTGCCAGCAGCTTAGTCCACCGGACAGGGTCCTATGGCTACACCTTC.

The V call is TRBV11-2, the J call TRBJ2-2, with D perhaps matching TRBD1 (5 bases). Germline loops: CDR1 SGHAT, CDR2 FQNNGV. Trimming cost V 1 base and J 4 bases, with 10 bases left between them. This CDR3 is built from 15 residues. The CDR3 bases are TGTGCCAGCAGCTTAGCAGGGTCCCCCACCGGGGAGCTGTTTTTT. Translating gives CASSLAGSPTGELFF.

This clone was detected once. This rearrangement joins TRBV10-3 to TRBJ1-2; D may be TRBD1 (6 bases). The CDR3 runs to 16 residues. Germline V CDR1 and CDR2: ENHRY, SYGVKD. Trimming left V 2 bases short and J 4 bases short, with 17 bases between. This chain's CDR3 is CAISEGQGPILYGYTF. For the CDR3, the DNA is TGTGCCATCAGTGAGGGGCAGGGGCCGATCCTCTATGGCTACACCTTC.

This rearrangement joins TRBV6-4 to TRBJ1-1, with D maybe TRBD1 (5 bases). The CDR3 is 15 residues long. Trimming removed 2 bases at V and 4 bases at J, with 14 bases between. Germline lookup yields CDR1 MRHNA and CDR2 SNTAGT. CDR3 DNA: TGTGCCAGCAGTGACGGCCCTGAGGGGACCACTGAAGCTTTCTTT. This codes for CASSDGPEGTTEAFF.

The rearrangement uses TRBV18 and TRBJ2-5; 7 bases match TRBD1. CDR1 and CDR2 (germline): KGHSH, LQKENI. The CDR3 sequence is 17 residues long. V was pared by 2 bases and J by 5 bases, with 14 bases of the junction left unmatched. The CDR3 sequence: CASSPKTGVGSVETQYF. As DNA, the CDR3 is TGTGCCAGCTCACCAAAAACAGGGGTTGGATCAGTTGAGACCCAGTACTTC. The whole variable domain, remainder taken from reference TRBV18 and TRBJ2-5, is NAGVMQNPRHLVRRRGQEARLRCSPMKGHSHVYWYRQLPEEGLKFMVYLQKENIIDESGMPKERFSAEFPKEGPSILRIQQVVRGDSAAYFCASSPKTGVGSVETQYFGPGTRLLVL.

The genes are TRBV6-5 and TRBJ2-1; 12 positions match TRBD2. CDR3 size: 15 residues. The trim removed 6 bases at V and 8 bases at J, leaving 8 bases unmatched. Germline V gene sequence: CDR1 MNHEY, CDR2 SVGAGI. DNA for the CDR3: TGTGCCAGCAGATACCTAGCGGGGGGGCCTCATGAGCAGTTCTTC. Protein sequence: CASRYLAGGPHEQFF.

This chain uses TRBV14 with TRBJ2-3; TRBD1 matches 9 bases. From germline, CDR1 is SGHDN and CDR2 FVKESK. The V and J ends lost 7 bases and 3 bases, in that order; junction bases with no gene match: 2. This CDR3 spans 13 amino acids. CDR3 sequence: CASMGQGTDTQYF. CDR3 coding DNA: TGTGCCAGCATGGGACAGGGAACAGATACGCAGTATTTT.

The rearrangement links TRBV27 to TRBJ1-1; TRBD1 agrees at 8 bases. The trim removed 3 bases at V and 9 bases at J, leaving 3 bases unmatched. Germline CDR1 reads MNHEY; CDR2 reads SMNVEV (reference sequence). The CDR3 is 12 amino acids. The DNA for the CDR3 is TGTGCCAGCAGTTTGAGGACAGGGAAAGCTTTCTTT. This gives the protein CASSLRTGKAFF.

The V gene is TRBV5-4, the J gene TRBJ2-7, with a possible D match to TRBD1 (6 bases). The V end was cut by 3 bases, the J end by 6 bases, with 16 bases between. The CDR3 is made up of 14 amino acids. CDR1 is SGHNT, CDR2 YYREEE, per germline (reference sequence). The CDR3, as DNA: TGTGCCAGCAGCTATCTACAGGGCTCGGGCGAGCAGTACTTC. It translates to CASSYLQGSGEQYF.

The rearrangement uses TRBV12-5 and TRBJ2-3, with D possibly TRBD2 on 5 matching bases. The CDR3 spans 13 residues. Trimming shortened V by 4 bases and J by 3 bases, and 8 bases separated the two germline ends. Germline-derived CDR1 and CDR2 are LGHNT and FRNRAP. In nucleotides, the CDR3 is TGTGCTAGTGGTTCAAGAGGGACAGATACGCAGTATTTT. Its protein product is CASGSRGTDTQYF.